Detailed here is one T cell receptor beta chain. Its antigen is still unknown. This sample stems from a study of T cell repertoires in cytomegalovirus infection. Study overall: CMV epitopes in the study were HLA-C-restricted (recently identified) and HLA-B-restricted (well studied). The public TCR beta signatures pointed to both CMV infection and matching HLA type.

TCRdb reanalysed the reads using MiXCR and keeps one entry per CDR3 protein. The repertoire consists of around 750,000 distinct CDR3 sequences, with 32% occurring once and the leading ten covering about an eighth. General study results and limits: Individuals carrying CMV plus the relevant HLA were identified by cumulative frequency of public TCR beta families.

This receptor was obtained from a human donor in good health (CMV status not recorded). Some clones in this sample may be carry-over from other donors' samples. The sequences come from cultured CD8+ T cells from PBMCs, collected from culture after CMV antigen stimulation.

The chain's CDR3 is CASSIGGTTDTQYF. CDR3 bases: TGTGCCAGTAGTATTGGGGGAACCACAGATACGCAGTATTTT. The V gene is TRBV19, the J gene TRBJ2-3; perhaps D is TRBD1 or TRBD2 (5 bases each). The CDR3 consists of 14 residues. The germline V gene encodes CDR1 LNHDA and CDR2 SQIVND (reference sequence). V shed 3 bases and J shed 2 bases, with 9 bases lying between them.